The 17 T cell receptor beta chains below were found in one sample sequenced in a study of blood T cells in healthy people across ages. A second PCR, run for roughly 7 to 11 cycles, used a sample-barcoded 5' primer plus a J-beta primer mix. TCRdb re-called the 5' RACE reads with MiXCR, one entry per CDR3 protein. The sample holds some 1.5 million distinct CDR3 sequences, under 30% seen once. The material sequenced was blood. These receptors all stem from a woman in her 30s in good health.

The rearrangement links TRBV20-1 to TRBJ1-1; D possibly corresponds to TRBD1 (5 bases). The CDR3 has 14 residues. Germline V gene data show CDR1 as DFQATT and CDR2 as SNEGSKA (reference sequence). The germline V and J ends were trimmed by 5 bases and 2 bases, with 15 bases remaining between them. CDR3 sequence: CSAGRRGGNTEAFF. CDR3 sequence (DNA): TGCAGTGCTGGCCGGAGGGGCGGCAACACTGAAGCTTTCTTT.

With regard to this clonotype: A read error may produce the germline difference seen at one junction end. The J gene is TRBJ1-2, the V gene TRBV5-1; the D is unclear. This CDR3 region has 13 residues. Germline V gene data show CDR1 as SGHRS and CDR2 as YFSETQ. As DNA, the CDR3 is TGCGCCAGCGGCTTGGCCGGTAACTATGGCTACACCTTC. Amino acids: CASGLAGNYGYTF. The full variable domain, with the rest looked up from reference TRBV5-1 and TRBJ1-2, is KAGVTQTPRYLIKTRGQQVTLSCSPISGHRSVSWYQQTPGQGLQFLFEYFSETQRNKGNFPGRFSGRQFSNSRSEMNVSTLELGDSALYLCASGLAGNYGYTFGSGTRLTVV.

The chain couples TRBV7-2 to TRBJ2-4; weak D call: TRBD1 (6 bases). Matching the DNA end better, TRBJ2-7 makes the J call doubtful. This CDR3 has 15 amino acids. Germline lookup yields CDR1 SGHTA and CDR2 FQGNSA. DNA of the CDR3: TGTGCCAGCAGCTTGCAACAGGGTGTCGGGTACGAGCAGTACTTC. Protein: CASSLQQGVGYEQYF.

This chain joins TRBV19 and TRBJ1-1; D is unresolved. The CDR3 sequence is 14 residues long. The V end lost 8 bases, the J end lost 1 base, and 14 bases lay between the germline ends. Per the germline V gene, CDR1 is LNHDA and CDR2 is SQIVND (reference sequence). The CDR3 nucleotides read TGTGCCAGTGGAATAGGGCCCCCGAACACTGAAGCTTTCTTT. This encodes CASGIGPPNTEAFF.

Of note for this clonotype: The junction differs from germline at one of its ends, possibly a read error. J is TRBJ2-1 and V is TRBV27; TRBD2 is a possible D gene (6 bases). Germline CDR1 is MNHEY and CDR2 is SMNVEV (reference sequence). CDR3 size: 14 residues. This CDR3 reads CASSFRAVGGERFF. CDR3 sequence (DNA): TGTGCCAGCAGTTTTAGAGCGGTCGGGGGTGAGCGGTTCTTC.

The chain carries TRBV7-9 and TRBJ1-2, with D tentatively TRBD1 (5 bases). Germline CDR1 reads SEHNR; CDR2 reads FQNEAQ (reference sequence). The CDR3 contains 16 residues. The V and J ends lost 0 bases and 6 bases respectively, with 17 bases between them. CDR3: CASSLAGQGGSDGYTF. CDR3 DNA: TGTGCCAGCAGCTTAGCTGGGCAGGGAGGTTCTGATGGCTACACCTTC.

This sequence joins TRBV20-1 and TRBJ2-7, with 11 nucleotides matching TRBD2. V lost 4 bases, J lost 6 bases, and 11 bases stayed unmatched. The CDR3 has 15 amino acids. From germline, CDR1 is DFQATT and CDR2 SNEGSKA (reference sequence). In nucleotides, the CDR3 is TGCAGTGCTATCCGGACTAGCGGGCGATGGGGCGAGCAGTACTTC. Encoded protein: CSAIRTSGRWGEQYF.

The table lists this clonotype with a few counts. The V gene is TRBV6-6, the J gene TRBJ2-7; the match to TRBD1 covers 9 bases. Germline CDR1 reads MNHNY; CDR2 reads SVGAGI (reference sequence). The J segment lost 0 bases and the V segment lost 2 bases, leaving 5 bases of the junction unmatched. The CDR3 contains 16 residues. CDR3 residues: CASSYPKGQGSYEQYF. CDR3 coding DNA: TGTGCCAGCAGTTACCCCAAGGGACAGGGCTCCTACGAGCAGTACTTC.

As regards this clonotype: The junction departs from the called germline gene at one end, perhaps through a read error. The chain is built from TRBV2 and TRBJ2-5; perhaps D is TRBD1 or TRBD2 (5 bases each). The germline V gene encodes CDR1 SNHLY and CDR2 FYNNEI. The CDR3 totals 15 residues. In nucleotides, the CDR3 is TGTGCCAGCAGTCCCGGGACGGACCCCCAAGAGACCCCGTACTTC. Translated, it gives CASSPGTDPQETPYF.

This clonotype was seen only a few times. The V call is TRBV4-1, the J call TRBJ2-7; TRBD2 matches 9 bases. Germline values: CDR1 MGHRA, CDR2 YSYEKL. The V gene end was trimmed by 4 bases and the J gene end by 2 bases; junction bases not matched to a gene: 6. The CDR3 covers 15 residues. CDR3 DNA: TGCGCCAGCAGCCGGGGGCGGGGGGGCCCCTACGAGCAGTACTTC. This gives the protein CASSRGRGGPYEQYF.

This clonotype was seen repeatedly, ten times or more. The chain couples TRBV4-2 to TRBJ2-7; D is possibly TRBD1 or TRBD2 (5 bases each). Germline V CDR1 and CDR2: LGHNA, YNFKEQ. This CDR3 comprises 15 residues. V gave up 3 bases and J gave up 3 bases, with 15 bases separating them. The CDR3 loop is CASSQGPTKDYEQYF. DNA for the CDR3: TGTGCCAGCAGCCAGGGACCAACTAAGGACTACGAGCAGTACTTC.

The DNA of the CDR3 is TGTGCCAGCGGGACTAGCGGGGGTATCCAAGAGACCCAGTACTTC. Residues: CASGTSGGIQETQYF. The chain has TRBV6-5 and TRBJ2-5; 14 bases match TRBD2. In germline, CDR1 is MNHEY, CDR2 SVGAGI. V dropped 8 bases and J dropped 1; count of bases not matched to a gene: 3. CDR3 length equals 15 residues.

CDR3: CASSFVGRSDQETQYF. The CDR3 coding sequence is TGTGCCAGCAGCTTCGTTGGACGGTCGGACCAAGAGACCCAGTACTTC. The chain recombines TRBV7-9 with TRBJ2-5; D not certain. V was cut by 3 bases and J by 0 bases, with 14 bases left in between. Per the germline V gene, CDR1 is SEHNR and CDR2 is FQNEAQ (reference sequence). This CDR3 comprises 16 residues.

This clonotype was seen a handful of times. This sequence joins TRBV27 and TRBJ2-2; TRBD2 aligns across 12 bases. The ends lost 6 bases at V and 6 bases at J; junction bases unmatched: 5. The CDR3 covers 15 residues. The germline gives CDR1 MNHEY, CDR2 SMNVEV (reference sequence). The CDR3 loop reads CASRRLAGVPGELFF. Here the CDR3 DNA reads TGTGCCAGCAGACGACTAGCGGGGGTGCCCGGGGAGCTGTTTTTT.

The chain uses TRBV20-1 and TRBJ2-1; D is ambiguous. Trimming removed 6 bases at V and 0 bases at J, with 12 bases between. The CDR3 consists of 14 residues. CDR1 is DFQATT, CDR2 SNEGSKA, per germline (reference sequence). The CDR3 loop reads CSASPRSSYNEQFF. Written as DNA, the CDR3 is TGCAGTGCCTCCCCTAGGAGCTCCTACAATGAGCAGTTCTTC.

The chain has TRBV6-6 and TRBJ2-5; 10 bases align to TRBD2. The CDR3 is made up of 14 amino acids. Germline-derived CDR1 and CDR2 are MNHNY and SVGAGI (reference sequence). Losses at the gene ends were 6 bases for V and 7 bases for J; bases not matched to a gene: 8. The CDR3 is CASRRLAGRVTQYF. CDR3 DNA: TGTGCCAGCAGGAGACTAGCGGGCAGAGTGACCCAGTACTTC.

Note on this clonotype: This may stem from a read error, because a much larger clone lies one nucleotide away. The chain recombines TRBV29-1 with TRBJ2-1, with D perhaps given as TRBD1 or TRBD2 (5 bases each). This CDR3 is 14 amino acids long. V lost 1 base, J lost 5 bases, and 12 bases lay in between. Germline lookup yields CDR1 SQVTM and CDR2 ANQGSEA. In DNA, the CDR3 is TGCAGCGTTGAAGTATGGGGGACCAACAATGAGCAGTTCTTC. This sequence encodes CSVEVWGTNNEQFF.